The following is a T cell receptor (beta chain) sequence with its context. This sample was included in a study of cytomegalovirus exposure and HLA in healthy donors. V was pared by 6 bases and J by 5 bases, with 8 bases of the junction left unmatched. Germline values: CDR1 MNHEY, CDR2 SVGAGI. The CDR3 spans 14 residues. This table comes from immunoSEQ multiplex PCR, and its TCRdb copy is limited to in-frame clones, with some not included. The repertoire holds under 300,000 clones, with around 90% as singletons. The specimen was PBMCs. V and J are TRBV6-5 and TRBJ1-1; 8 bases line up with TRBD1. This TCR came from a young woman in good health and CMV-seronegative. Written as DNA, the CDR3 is TGTGCCAGCAGCCAAACAGGGGGGGGAACTGAAGCTTTCTTT. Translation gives CASSQTGGGTEAFF.